This T cell receptor beta chain was captured in a study of Ad26.COV2.S vaccination and SARS-CoV-2 variants. Study overall: The COV1001 Ad26.COV2.S trial arm included the donor. Donor got 5x10^10 or 1x10^11 viral particles of Ad26.COV2.S.

Clones were read by immunoSEQ multiplex PCR, and TCRdb kept only the in-frame ones, dropping some. This table holds 250,000 or so clones, around 85% found once. The junction had 12 bases not matched to a gene; V was cut back by 4 bases and J by 6 bases. Germline values: CDR1 SGHDN, CDR2 FVKESK. This CDR3 has 16 amino acids. The treatment denotes: around 19 received Ad26.COV2.S at low or high dose, single or two shots; several received placebo; per-sample allocation not given. Day 63 after the first injection of vaccine or placebo was the sampling time. Expressing Wuhan-strain SARS-CoV-2 spike, an Ad26 vector served as the vaccine.

Here the sequenced sample was peripheral blood, taken in a trial of Ad26.COV2.S vaccine versus placebo. The TCR sequence derives from a person aged 18-60 years who received the Ad26.COV2.S COVID-19 vaccine or a placebo. The chain combines TRBV14 with TRBJ2-5, with TRBD2 identical over 9 bases. CDR3 sequence: CASSPTGTSRSKTQYF. In DNA, the CDR3 is TGTGCCAGCAGCCCTACCGGGACTAGCAGGTCCAAGACCCAGTACTTC. The whole variable domain, remainder taken from reference TRBV14 and TRBJ2-5, is EAGVTQFPSHSVIEKGQTVTLRCDPISGHDNLYWYRRVMGKEIKFLLHFVKESKQDESGMPNNRFLAERTGGTYSTLKVQPAELEDSGVYFCASSPTGTSRSKTQYFGPGTRLLVL.